In its sample, the clone carrying this TCR beta chain was seen many times. Its specificity is not known. Preparation of the TCRbeta library was carried out with unique molecular identifiers. In TCRdb, the PCR reads were re-called with MiXCR into one record per CDR3 protein. The sample has 500,000 to 650,000 distinct CDR3 sequences; about 10% are singletons. From germline, CDR1 is ENHRY and CDR2 SYGVKD. The CDR3 has 13 amino acids. Trimming at V came to 4 bases and at J to 4 bases, leaving 0 bases not matched to a gene. The sample comes from a study of T-cell reconstitution after alpha-beta-depleted transplantation in children. Overall study results and limits: Expanded clones from the graft, numbering several hundred, reportedly supplied alpha-beta T cells about two months after transplant. Where some patients showed high TCRbeta diversity at day 60, it came from recipient T cells and thymic progenitors that had survived. After one year, T-cell counts and TCRbeta diversity mostly came from new T cells.

The material was PBMCs, mostly from graft donor cells, obtained 180 days after TCRalphabeta/CD19-depleted stem cell transplant. The gene calls are TRBV10-3 and TRBJ2-5; 10 bases agree with TRBD1. This TCR came from a female patient aged 2-9 years who had a stem cell transplant for aplastic anemia, so the T cells may come from the graft donor. The chain's CDR3 is CAISGQGAETQYF. CDR3 sequence (DNA): TGTGCCATCAGTGGACAGGGGGCAGAGACCCAGTACTTC.